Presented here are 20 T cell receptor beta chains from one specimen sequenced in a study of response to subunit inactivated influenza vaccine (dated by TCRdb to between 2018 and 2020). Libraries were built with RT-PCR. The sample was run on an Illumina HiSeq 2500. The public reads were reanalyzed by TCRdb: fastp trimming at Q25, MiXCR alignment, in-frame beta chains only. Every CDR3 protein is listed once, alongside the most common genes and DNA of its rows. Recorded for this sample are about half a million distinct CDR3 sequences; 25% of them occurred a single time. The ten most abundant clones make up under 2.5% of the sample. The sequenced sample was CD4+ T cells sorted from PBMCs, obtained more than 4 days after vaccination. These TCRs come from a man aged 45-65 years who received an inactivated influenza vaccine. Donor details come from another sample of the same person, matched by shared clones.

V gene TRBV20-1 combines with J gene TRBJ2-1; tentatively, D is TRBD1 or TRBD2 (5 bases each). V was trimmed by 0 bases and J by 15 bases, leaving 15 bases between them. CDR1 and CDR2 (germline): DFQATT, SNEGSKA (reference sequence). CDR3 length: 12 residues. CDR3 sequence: CSARDGTGLGFF. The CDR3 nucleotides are TGCAGTGCTAGAGATGGGACGGGATTAGGGTTCTTC.

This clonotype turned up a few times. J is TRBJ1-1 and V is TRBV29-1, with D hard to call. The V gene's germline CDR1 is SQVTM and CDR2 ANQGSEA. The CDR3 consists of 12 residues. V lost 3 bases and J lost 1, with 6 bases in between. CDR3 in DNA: TGCAGCGTTGATAAGGAGAACACTGAAGCTTTCTTT. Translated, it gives CSVDKENTEAFF.

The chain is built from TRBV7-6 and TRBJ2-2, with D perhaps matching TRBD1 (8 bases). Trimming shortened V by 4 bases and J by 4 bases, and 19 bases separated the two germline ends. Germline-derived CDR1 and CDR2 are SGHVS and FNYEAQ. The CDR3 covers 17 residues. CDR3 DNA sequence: TGTGCCAGCAGCTCCCTGACAGGGGACTACCTCACCGGGGAGCTGTTTTTT. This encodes CASSSLTGDYLTGELFF.

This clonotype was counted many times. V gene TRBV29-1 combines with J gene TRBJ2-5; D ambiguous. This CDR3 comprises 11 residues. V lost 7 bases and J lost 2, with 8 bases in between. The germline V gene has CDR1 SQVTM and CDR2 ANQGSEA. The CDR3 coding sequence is TGCAGCGGTTCCGGACAAGAGACCCAGTACTTC. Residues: CSGSGQETQYF.

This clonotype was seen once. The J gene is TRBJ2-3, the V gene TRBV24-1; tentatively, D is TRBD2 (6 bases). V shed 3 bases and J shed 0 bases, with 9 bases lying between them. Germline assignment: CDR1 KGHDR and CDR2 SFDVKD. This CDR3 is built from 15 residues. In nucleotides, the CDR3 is TGTGCCACCAGTGATCGCGGGACTAGCACAGATACGCAGTATTTT. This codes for CATSDRGTSTDTQYF.

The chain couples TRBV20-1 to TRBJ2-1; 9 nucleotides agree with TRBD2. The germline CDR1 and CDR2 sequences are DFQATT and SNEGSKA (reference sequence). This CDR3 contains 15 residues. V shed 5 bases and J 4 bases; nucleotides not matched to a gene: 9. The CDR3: CSAPGRLAGYNEQFF. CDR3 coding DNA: TGCAGTGCTCCCGGGCGGCTAGCGGGATACAATGAGCAGTTCTTC.

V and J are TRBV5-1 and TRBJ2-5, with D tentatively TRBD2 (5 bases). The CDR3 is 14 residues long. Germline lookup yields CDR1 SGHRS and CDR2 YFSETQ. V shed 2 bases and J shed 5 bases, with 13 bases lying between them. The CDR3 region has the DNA TGCGCCAGCAGCTTACGGGATGTTGGGGAGACCCAGTACTTC. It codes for CASSLRDVGETQYF. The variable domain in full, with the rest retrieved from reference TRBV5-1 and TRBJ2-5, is KAGVTQTPRYLIKTRGQQVTLSCSPISGHRSVSWYQQTPGQGLQFLFEYFSETQRNKGNFPGRFSGRQFSNSRSEMNVSTLELGDSALYLCASSLRDVGETQYFGPGTRLLVL.

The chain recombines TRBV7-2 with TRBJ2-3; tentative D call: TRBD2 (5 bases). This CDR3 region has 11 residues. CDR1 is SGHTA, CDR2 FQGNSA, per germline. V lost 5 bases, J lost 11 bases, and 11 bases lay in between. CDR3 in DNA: TGTGCCAGCAGCCGAGCGGTATTGCAGTATTTT. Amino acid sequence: CASSRAVLQYF.

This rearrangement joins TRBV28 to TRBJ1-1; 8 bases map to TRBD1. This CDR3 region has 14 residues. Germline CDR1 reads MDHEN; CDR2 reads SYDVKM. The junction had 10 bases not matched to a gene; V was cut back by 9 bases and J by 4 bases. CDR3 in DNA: TGTGCCAGTCTATACTTACAGGGGGTCACTGAAGCTTTCTTT. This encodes CASLYLQGVTEAFF.

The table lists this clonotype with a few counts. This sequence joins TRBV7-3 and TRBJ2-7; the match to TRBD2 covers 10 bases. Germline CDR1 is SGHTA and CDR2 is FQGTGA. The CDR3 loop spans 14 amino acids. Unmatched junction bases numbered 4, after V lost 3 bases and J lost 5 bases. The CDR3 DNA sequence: TGTGCCAGCAGCTTGGCTAGCGGGAGCCACGAGCAGTACTTC. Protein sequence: CASSLASGSHEQYF.

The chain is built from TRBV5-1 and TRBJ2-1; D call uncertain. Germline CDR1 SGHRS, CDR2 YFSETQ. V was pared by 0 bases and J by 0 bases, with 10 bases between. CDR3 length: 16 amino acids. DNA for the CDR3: TGCGCCAGCAGCTTGGAGGCTGCTGGCTCCTACAATGAGCAGTTCTTC. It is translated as CASSLEAAGSYNEQFF.

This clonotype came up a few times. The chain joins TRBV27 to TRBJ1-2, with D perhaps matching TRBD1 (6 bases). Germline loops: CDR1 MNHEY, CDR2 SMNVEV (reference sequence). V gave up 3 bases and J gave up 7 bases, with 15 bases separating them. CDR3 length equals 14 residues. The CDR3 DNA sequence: TGTGCCAGCAGTTTCTCAGGGGCCCGGGGTGGCTACACCTTC. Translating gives CASSFSGARGGYTF.

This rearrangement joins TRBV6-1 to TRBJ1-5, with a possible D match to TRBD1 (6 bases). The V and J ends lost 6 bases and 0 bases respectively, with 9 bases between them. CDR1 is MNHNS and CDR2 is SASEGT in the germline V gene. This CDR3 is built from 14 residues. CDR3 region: CASRRTASNQPQHF. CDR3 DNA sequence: TGTGCCAGCAGAAGGACAGCTAGCAATCAGCCCCAGCATTTT.

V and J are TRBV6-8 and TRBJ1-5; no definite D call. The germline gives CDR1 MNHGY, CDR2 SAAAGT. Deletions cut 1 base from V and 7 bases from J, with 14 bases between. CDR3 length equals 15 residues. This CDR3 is CASSYFDSIGQPQHF. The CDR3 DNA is TGTGCCAGCAGTTACTTTGACTCCATTGGACAGCCCCAGCATTTT.

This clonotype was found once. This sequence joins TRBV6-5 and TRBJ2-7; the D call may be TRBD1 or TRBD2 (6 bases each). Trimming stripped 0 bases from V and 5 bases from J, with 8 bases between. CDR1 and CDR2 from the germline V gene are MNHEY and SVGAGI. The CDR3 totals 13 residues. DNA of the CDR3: TGTGCCAGCAGTTACTCCGGGGGCAACGAGCAGTACTTC. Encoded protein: CASSYSGGNEQYF.

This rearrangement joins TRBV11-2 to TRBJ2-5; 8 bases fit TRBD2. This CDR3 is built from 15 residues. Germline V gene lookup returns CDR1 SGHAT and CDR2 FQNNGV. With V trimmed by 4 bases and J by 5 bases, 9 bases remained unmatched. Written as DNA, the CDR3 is TGTGCCAGCAGCTCAGGGAACGGGAGGGTGGAGACCCAGTACTTC. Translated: CASSSGNGRVETQYF.

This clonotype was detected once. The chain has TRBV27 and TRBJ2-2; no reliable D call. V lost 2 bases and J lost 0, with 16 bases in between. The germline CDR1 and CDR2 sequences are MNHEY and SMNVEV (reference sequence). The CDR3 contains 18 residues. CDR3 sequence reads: CASSLKIPGISNTGELFF. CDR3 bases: TGTGCCAGCAGTTTAAAGATCCCCGGAATTTCGAACACCGGGGAGCTGTTTTTT.

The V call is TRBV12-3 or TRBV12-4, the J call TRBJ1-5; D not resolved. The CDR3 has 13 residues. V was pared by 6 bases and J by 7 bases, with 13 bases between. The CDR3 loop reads CASSTRVQQPQHF. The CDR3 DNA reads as TGTGCCAGCAGCACCCGGGTTCAACAGCCCCAGCATTTT.

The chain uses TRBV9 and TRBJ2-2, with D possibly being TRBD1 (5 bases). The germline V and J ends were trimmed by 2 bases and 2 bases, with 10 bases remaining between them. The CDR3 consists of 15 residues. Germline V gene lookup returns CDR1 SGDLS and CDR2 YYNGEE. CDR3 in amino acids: CASSVLGQNTGELFF. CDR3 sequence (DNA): TGTGCCAGCAGCGTTCTCGGACAAAACACCGGGGAGCTGTTTTTT.

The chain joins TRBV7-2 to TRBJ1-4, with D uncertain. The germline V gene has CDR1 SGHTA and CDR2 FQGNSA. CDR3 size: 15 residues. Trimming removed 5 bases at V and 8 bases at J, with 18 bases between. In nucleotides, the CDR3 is TGTGCCAGCAGCGAGATGGGTATGCGCGCCGAAAAACTGTTTTTT. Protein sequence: CASSEMGMRAEKLFF.